This T cell receptor (beta chain) was sequenced in a study of blood T cells in healthy people across ages. The authors ran a second PCR of 7 to 11 cycles using a sample-barcoded 5' primer and a J-beta primer mix. TCRdb processed the 5' RACE reads anew with MiXCR; each CDR3 protein has one entry. The data contain 720,000 or so distinct CDR3 sequences, approximately 40% of them seen just once; the ten biggest clones take up 30%. Germline CDR1 and CDR2: SGHRS and YFSETQ. Trimming stripped 0 bases from V and 2 bases from J, with 15 bases between. The CDR3 sequence is 16 residues long. The chain joins TRBV5-1 to TRBJ2-7; either TRBD1 or TRBD2 may supply D (5 bases each). The sequence came from a man at least 80 years old in good health. The sequencing sample was made of blood. The CDR3 protein is CASSLALGAEAYEQYF. The CDR3 DNA sequence: TGCGCCAGCAGCTTGGCTCTCGGGGCCGAGGCCTACGAGCAGTACTTC.